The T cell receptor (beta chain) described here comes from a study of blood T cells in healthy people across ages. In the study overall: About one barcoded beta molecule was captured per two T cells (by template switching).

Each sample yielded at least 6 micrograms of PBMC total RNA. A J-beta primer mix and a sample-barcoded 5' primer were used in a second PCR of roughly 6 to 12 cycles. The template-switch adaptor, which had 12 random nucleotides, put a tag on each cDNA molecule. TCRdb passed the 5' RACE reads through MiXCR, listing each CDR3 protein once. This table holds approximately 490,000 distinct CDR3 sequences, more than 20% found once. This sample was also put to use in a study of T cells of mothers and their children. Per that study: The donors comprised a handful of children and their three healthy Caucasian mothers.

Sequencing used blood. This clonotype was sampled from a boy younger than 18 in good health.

The CDR3 region is CASSSWSGRDIDTQYF. The CDR3 DNA sequence: TGTGCCAGCAGCTCCTGGAGCGGGAGGGATATAGATACGCAGTATTTT. The J gene is TRBJ2-3, the V gene TRBV11-2; TRBD2 matches at 10 bases. In germline, CDR1 is SGHAT, CDR2 FQNNGV. Germline trimming cut 4 bases from V and 5 bases from J; bases unmatched to any gene: 9. The CDR3 loop spans 16 amino acids. The full variable domain, in which reference TRBV11-2 and TRBJ2-3 provide the parts outside the CDR3, is EAGVAQSPRYKIIEKRQSVAFWCNPISGHATLYWYQQILGQGPKLLIQFQNNGVVDDSQLPKDRFSAERLKGVDSTLKIQPAKLEDSAVYLCASSSWSGRDIDTQYFGPGTRLTVL.